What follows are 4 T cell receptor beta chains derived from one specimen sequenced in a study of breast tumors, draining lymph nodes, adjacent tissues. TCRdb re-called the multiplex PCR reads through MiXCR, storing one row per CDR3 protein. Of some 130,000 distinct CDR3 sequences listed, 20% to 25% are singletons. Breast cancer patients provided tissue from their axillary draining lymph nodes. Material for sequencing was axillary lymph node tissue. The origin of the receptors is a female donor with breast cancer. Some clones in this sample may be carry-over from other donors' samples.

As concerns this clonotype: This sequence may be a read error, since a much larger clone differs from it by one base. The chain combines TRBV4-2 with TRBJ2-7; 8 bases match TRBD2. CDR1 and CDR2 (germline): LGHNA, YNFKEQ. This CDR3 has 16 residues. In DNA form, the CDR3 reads TGTGTCAGCAGCCAAGATCGAAGCGGGAGAGGGAACGAGCAGTACTTC. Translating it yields CVSSQDRSGRGNEQYF.

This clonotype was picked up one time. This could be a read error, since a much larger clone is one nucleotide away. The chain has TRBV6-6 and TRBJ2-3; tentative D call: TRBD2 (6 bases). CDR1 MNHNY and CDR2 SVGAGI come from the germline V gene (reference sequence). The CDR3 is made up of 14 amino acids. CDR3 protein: CASKKADYTDAQYF. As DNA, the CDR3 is TGTGCCAGCAAAAAAGCGGACTACACAGATGCGCAGTATTTT.

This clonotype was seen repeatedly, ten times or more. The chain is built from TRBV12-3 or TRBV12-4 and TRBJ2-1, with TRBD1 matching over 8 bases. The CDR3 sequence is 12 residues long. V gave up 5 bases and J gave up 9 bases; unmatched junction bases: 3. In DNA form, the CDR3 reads TGTGCCAGCAGTCGAACAGGGGGTGAGCAGTTCTTC. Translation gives CASSRTGGEQFF.

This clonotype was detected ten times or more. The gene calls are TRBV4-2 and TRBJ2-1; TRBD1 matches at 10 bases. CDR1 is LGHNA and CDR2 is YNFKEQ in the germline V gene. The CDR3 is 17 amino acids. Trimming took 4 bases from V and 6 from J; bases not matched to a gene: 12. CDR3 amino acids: CASSRDRQGALGNEQFF. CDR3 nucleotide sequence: TGTGCCAGCAGCCGCGATCGACAGGGGGCGTTGGGCAATGAGCAGTTCTTC.